The 32 T cell receptor beta chains presented below share a single source sample, sequenced in a study of vaccination and CD4 T cells after COVID-19. Treatment in this sample: approximately 10-day PBMC culture with coronavirus spike peptide pools or control peptides (ViraFEST assay). CD4+ T-cell collection from the unexposed donor predated the COVID-19 pandemic (2011-2018). For these TCRs, the target antigens are not known. Sequenced with the Oncomine TCR Beta short-read assay was DNA taken from cultured CD4+ T cells. Genomic DNA was isolated from cultured CD4+ T cells. TCRdb re-called the PCR reads with MiXCR, one entry per CDR3 protein. The table shows some 11,000 distinct CDR3 sequences, with approximately 37% occurring only once. The source material was CD4+ T cells from blood, cultured in vitro. Receptor source: a human donor in good health.

This clonotype was counted a few times. This chain connects TRBV20-1 to TRBJ2-5; 8 positions agree with TRBD2. Germline CDR1 DFQATT, CDR2 SNEGSKA (reference sequence). CDR3 length: 15 amino acids. V was pared by 4 bases and J by 4 bases, with 11 bases of the junction left unmatched. The CDR3 reads CSANREAGDGETQYF. The CDR3 nucleotides are TGCAGTGCTAATCGGGAAGCGGGAGACGGAGAGACCCAGTACTTC.

This chain uses TRBV7-2 with TRBJ2-7; 7 bases agree with TRBD1. This CDR3 comprises 19 residues. The junction had 15 bases not matched to a gene; V was cut back by 1 base and J by 0 bases. Germline values: CDR1 SGHTA, CDR2 FQGNSA. CDR3 sequence: CASSLGRGGRDGNSYEQYF. CDR3 DNA sequence: TGTGCCAGCAGCTTAGGAAGAGGGGGCCGGGACGGTAACTCCTACGAGCAGTACTTC. Full variable domain (remainder filled in from reference TRBV7-2 and TRBJ2-7): GAGVSQSPSNKVTEKGKDVELRCDPISGHTALYWYRQSLGQGLEFLIYFQGNSAPDKSGLPSDRFSAERTGGSVSTLTIQRTQQEDSAVYLCASSLGRGGRDGNSYEQYFGPGTRLTVT.

The chain employs TRBV29-1 and TRBJ2-2; 10 bases fit TRBD1. After removal of 4 bases from V and 2 bases from J, the junction contained 4 bases not matched to a gene. The CDR3 totals 15 residues. CDR1 SQVTM and CDR2 ANQGSEA come from the germline V gene. CDR3 loop: CSVGPTGGNTGELFF. CDR3 in DNA: TGCAGCGTTGGACCGACAGGGGGCAACACCGGGGAGCTGTTTTTT.

Here the CDR3 reads CASSSIGYTGELFF. The CDR3 nucleotides read TGTGCCAGCAGCTCTATAGGGTACACCGGGGAGCTGTTTTTT. This chain links TRBV7-2 with TRBJ2-2; D is ambiguous. Looked up from germline, CDR1 is SGHTA and CDR2 is FQGNSA. This CDR3 contains 14 residues. V lost 4 bases to trimming and J lost 3 bases, with 9 bases between them.

There are a few counts of this clonotype. The CDR3 region has the DNA TGTGCCAGCACCTGGACAGATGCCAATCAGCCCCAGCATTTT. Protein: CASTWTDANQPQHF. The chain joins TRBV6-1 to TRBJ1-5; possible D gene TRBD1, 6 bases. Germline V gene lookup returns CDR1 MNHNS and CDR2 SASEGT. The CDR3 totals 14 residues. V lost 7 bases, J lost 3 bases, and 13 bases lay in between.

The chain carries TRBV7-3 and TRBJ2-2; D may be TRBD1 (6 bases). The germline V gene encodes CDR1 SGHTA and CDR2 FQGTGA. The V end lost 6 bases, the J end lost 4 bases, and 12 bases lay between the germline ends. This CDR3 comprises 14 residues. The CDR3 loop reads CASRPTGTTGELFF. CDR3 DNA sequence: TGTGCCAGCAGGCCGACAGGAACCACCGGGGAGCTGTTTTTT.

This chain links TRBV20-1 with TRBJ2-7; 8 bases align to TRBD2. The CDR3 totals 14 residues. The junction had 11 bases not matched to a gene; V was cut back by 7 bases and J by 3 bases. The germline CDR1 and CDR2 sequences are DFQATT and SNEGSKA (reference sequence). The CDR3 nucleotides read TGCAGTGGACAGCCCGGGACTAGGAACTACGAGCAGTACTTC. The encoded protein is CSGQPGTRNYEQYF.

The chain joins TRBV28 to TRBJ1-6; the D gene is possibly TRBD1 (5 bases). The CDR3 consists of 13 residues. Trimming removed 9 bases from V and 7 bases from J, with 13 bases in between. Germline-derived CDR1 and CDR2 are MDHEN and SYDVKM. The CDR3 loop is CASRTRENSPLHF. The CDR3 DNA sequence: TGTGCCAGTAGGACCAGGGAAAATTCACCCCTCCACTTT.

The chain combines TRBV2 with TRBJ1-3, with D unclear. The length of the CDR3 is 16 residues. V was shortened by 3 bases and J by 0 bases, with 12 bases between the two germline ends. Germline values: CDR1 SNHLY, CDR2 FYNNEI. CDR3 residues: CASSERPLSSGNTIYF. The CDR3 DNA sequence: TGTGCCAGCAGTGAGAGGCCGCTAAGCTCTGGAAACACCATATATTTT.

The V and J genes are TRBV5-6 and TRBJ2-7; 7 nucleotides match TRBD1. After removal of 2 bases from V and 9 bases from J, the junction contained 8 bases not matched to a gene. The CDR3 loop spans 13 amino acids. The germline CDR1 and CDR2 sequences are SGHDT and YYEEEE. The DNA of the CDR3 is TGTGCCAGCAGCTTTATTAGGGACAGTGGGCAGTACTTC. Translating gives CASSFIRDSGQYF.

This clonotype has only a few counts. This sequence joins TRBV7-3 and TRBJ1-1; a possible D gene is TRBD1 (5 bases). V lost 10 bases, J lost 0 bases, and 12 bases lay in between. The CDR3 runs to 13 residues. Germline V lookup: CDR1 SGHTA, CDR2 FQGTGA. The CDR3 DNA reads TGTGCCACCAGAGACAGCATGAACACTGAAGCTTTCTTT. Amino acid sequence: CATRDSMNTEAFF.

The chain uses TRBV2 and TRBJ2-5; maybe TRBD2 (5 bases). CDR1 and CDR2 (germline): SNHLY, FYNNEI. The V end was cut by 10 bases, the J end by 5 bases, with 20 bases between. This CDR3 is 14 amino acids long. This CDR3 reads CATARTRPGETQYF. For the CDR3, the DNA is TGTGCCACCGCGCGCACCCGACCGGGGGAGACCCAGTACTTC. Variable domain in full (rest from reference TRBV2 and TRBJ2-5): EPEVTQTPSHQVTQMGQEVILRCVPISNHLYFYWYRQILGQKVEFLVSFYNNEISEKSEIFDDQFSVERPDGSNFTLKIRSTKLEDSAMYFCATARTRPGETQYFGPGTRLLVL.

The chain recombines TRBV20-1 with TRBJ1-1; no clear D gene. This CDR3 comprises 15 residues. The ends were cut back, 1 base at V and 3 bases at J, with 15 bases in the middle. Germline V CDR1 and CDR2: DFQATT, SNEGSKA (reference sequence). This chain's CDR3 is CSARVYSGDHTEAFF. The CDR3 nucleotides read TGCAGTGCTAGAGTATATAGCGGAGACCACACTGAAGCTTTCTTT.

The chain links TRBV7-9 to TRBJ2-2; D may correspond to TRBD1 or TRBD2 (5 bases each). CDR3 length: 16 residues. Germline lookup yields CDR1 SEHNR and CDR2 FQNEAQ (reference sequence). V gave up 3 bases and J gave up 2 bases, with 13 bases separating them. CDR3 DNA: TGTGCCAGCAGCTTCACAGGTCTAGCTAACACCGGGGAGCTGTTTTTT. Its protein product is CASSFTGLANTGELFF.

This chain uses TRBV19 with TRBJ1-6; D is uncertain. The CDR3 runs to 15 residues. Germline V gives CDR1 LNHDA, CDR2 SQIVND (reference sequence). V gave up 5 bases and J gave up 5 bases, with 13 bases separating them. The CDR3 nucleotides are TGTGCCAGTAGTCCCCGCGGACGGGATAATTCACCCCTCCACTTT. Protein sequence: CASSPRGRDNSPLHF.

The CDR3 nucleotides are TGTGCCAGCAGCCTTACCCATCCCCGGCATGCTGAGCAGTTCTTC. Its translation is CASSLTHPRHAEQFF. The J gene is TRBJ2-1, the V gene TRBV11-1; D gene unclear. Trimming cost V 5 bases and J 9 bases, with 20 bases left between them. CDR3 size: 15 residues. The germline CDR1 and CDR2 sequences are SGHAT and FQDESV (reference sequence).

A few counts support this clonotype. The V and J genes are TRBV7-2 and TRBJ2-3; 9 nucleotides line up with TRBD2. The CDR3 consists of 15 residues. Unmatched junction bases numbered 7, after V lost 3 bases and J lost 6 bases. Germline loops: CDR1 SGHTA, CDR2 FQGNSA. CDR3 sequence (DNA): TGTGCCAGCAGCTTGGCGGGAGGGCCGGACGATACGCAGTATTTT. Its translation is CASSLAGGPDDTQYF.

This clonotype was seen only a few times. The rearrangement uses TRBV7-3 and TRBJ2-3; possibly TRBD2 for D (6 bases). The CDR3 has 17 amino acids. CDR1 is SGHTA, CDR2 FQGTGA, per germline. V was clipped by 5 bases and J by 1 base, with 19 bases between them. The CDR3 loop is CASSPLFSGEGTDTQYF. CDR3 nucleotide sequence: TGTGCCAGCAGCCCCCTTTTCTCGGGAGAGGGCACAGATACGCAGTATTTT. The entire variable domain, with the rest obtained from reference TRBV7-3 and TRBJ2-3, is as follows: GAGVSQTPSNKVTEKGKYVELRCDPISGHTALYWYRQSLGQGPEFLIYFQGTGAADDSGLPNDRFFAVRPEGSVSTLKIQRTERGDSAVYLCASSPLFSGEGTDTQYFGPGTRLTVL.

The rearrangement uses TRBV19 and TRBJ1-2; 7 bases fit TRBD1. Germline CDR1 is LNHDA and CDR2 is SQIVND (reference sequence). J gave up 4 bases and V 6 bases, and 2 bases lay outside the gene matches. The CDR3 is 12 amino acids. The CDR3 spells CASRTGSYGYTF. As DNA, the CDR3 is TGTGCCAGTAGGACAGGGAGCTATGGCTACACCTTC.

This chain connects TRBV2 to TRBJ2-2; 7 bases are shared with TRBD1. The CDR3 loop spans 14 amino acids. In germline, CDR1 is SNHLY, CDR2 FYNNEI. Trimming at V came to 2 bases and at J to 3 bases, leaving 0 bases not matched to a gene. CDR3 sequence reads: CASSETGDTGELFF. CDR3 DNA sequence: TGTGCCAGCAGTGAAACAGGGGACACCGGGGAGCTGTTTTTT.

V usage is TRBV10-3 and J usage is TRBJ1-6; tentatively, D is TRBD1 (5 bases). Per the germline V gene, CDR1 is ENHRY and CDR2 is SYGVKD. Trimming took 9 bases from V and 9 from J, leaving 15 bases between them. The CDR3 is made up of 13 amino acids. The CDR3 bases are TGTGCCATTAGGGACTTACAGGTTTCACCCCTCCACTTT. This codes for CAIRDLQVSPLHF.

This clonotype is labeled as medium-sized. The chain combines TRBV20-1 with TRBJ2-1, with D possibly being TRBD2 (5 bases). This CDR3 is 16 amino acids long. V was clipped by 2 bases and J by 3 bases, with 17 bases between them. In germline, CDR1 is DFQATT, CDR2 SNEGSKA (reference sequence). CDR3 sequence (DNA): TGCAGTGCTAGACCAACTCTAGCCTTTGGCTACAATGAGCAGTTCTTC. This gives the protein CSARPTLAFGYNEQFF.

The chain employs TRBV27 and TRBJ1-4; a possible D gene is TRBD1 (5 bases). The germline V and J ends were trimmed by 6 bases and 11 bases, with 19 bases remaining between them. Germline V lookup: CDR1 MNHEY, CDR2 SMNVEV (reference sequence). This CDR3 is built from 14 residues. The CDR3 protein is CASRGTAGSAKLFF. DNA of the CDR3: TGTGCCAGCAGGGGGACGGCTGGGAGTGCCAAACTGTTTTTT. The complete variable domain, with remaining parts taken from reference TRBV27 and TRBJ1-4, reads EAQVTQNPRYLITVTGKKLTVTCSQNMNHEYMSWYRQDPGLGLRQIYYSMNVEVTDKGDVPEGYKVSRKEKRNFPLILESPSPNQTSLYFCASRGTAGSAKLFFGSGTQLSVL.

The gene calls are TRBV27 and TRBJ1-1, with D unresolved. Germline CDR1 is MNHEY and CDR2 is SMNVEV (reference sequence). The CDR3 is 16 amino acids. Trimming pared 2 bases from V and 3 bases from J, leaving 16 bases between. CDR3 in amino acids: CASSLLSRMSYTEAFF. CDR3 bases: TGTGCCAGCAGTTTACTCTCTCGCATGAGTTACACTGAAGCTTTCTTT.

V usage is TRBV7-2 and J usage is TRBJ2-5; 14 nucleotides align to TRBD2. Germline CDR1 is SGHTA and CDR2 is FQGNSA. The CDR3 is 17 amino acids. Trimming at V came to 4 bases and at J to 2 bases, leaving 6 bases not matched to a gene. CDR3 bases: TGTGCCAGCAGCTCGGGACTAGCGGGAGATCGGCAAGAGACCCAGTACTTC. This encodes CASSSGLAGDRQETQYF.

The CDR3 DNA is TGTGCCAGCAGTGAGTCTTACACCGGGGAGCTGTTTTTT. Residues: CASSESYTGELFF. The chain links TRBV6-1 to TRBJ2-2; unclear D gene. The CDR3 sequence is 13 residues long. The germline gives CDR1 MNHNS, CDR2 SASEGT. V was trimmed by 3 bases and J by 3 bases, leaving 5 bases between them.

The V and J genes are TRBV19 and TRBJ2-7; the D call may be TRBD1 or TRBD2 (6 bases each). This CDR3 has 17 amino acids. The germline gives CDR1 LNHDA, CDR2 SQIVND (reference sequence). V was cut by 2 bases and J by 0 bases, with 17 bases left in between. The chain's CDR3 is CASSISKWRGASYEQYF. In DNA form, the CDR3 reads TGTGCCAGTAGTATATCTAAGTGGAGGGGGGCCTCCTACGAGCAGTACTTC.

This rearrangement joins TRBV2 to TRBJ1-5; D uncertain. With 5 bases removed from V and 5 bases from J, the gap between germline ends came to 13 bases. CDR1 and CDR2 from the germline V gene are SNHLY and FYNNEI. This CDR3 is built from 14 residues. DNA for the CDR3: TGTGCCAGCAGTCAGACGAGTGGGGATCAGCCCCAGCATTTT. Amino acid sequence: CASSQTSGDQPQHF.

CDR3 sequence: CASSPEDAAGKYEQYF. In nucleotides, the CDR3 is TGTGCCAGCAGTCCCGAAGACGCAGCGGGAAAGTACGAGCAGTACTTC. The chain combines TRBV21-1 with TRBJ2-7; the table's D call, TRBD2, was not checked against the DNA. TRBV21-1 is a listed pseudogene. This CDR3 has 16 amino acids.

A few counts support this clonotype. The chain carries TRBV11-2 and TRBJ1-5; D may be TRBD1 (5 bases). With 4 bases removed from V and 4 bases from J, the gap between germline ends came to 20 bases. Germline V CDR1 and CDR2: SGHAT, FQNNGV. This CDR3 spans 17 amino acids. The CDR3 sequence is CASSSSGGAPGNQPQHF. DNA for the CDR3: TGTGCCAGCAGCTCCTCAGGAGGGGCGCCGGGGAATCAGCCCCAGCATTTT. Looking up the rest from reference TRBV11-2 and TRBJ1-5 gives the full variable domain: EAGVAQSPRYKIIEKRQSVAFWCNPISGHATLYWYQQILGQGPKLLIQFQNNGVVDDSQLPKDRFSAERLKGVDSTLKIQPAKLEDSAVYLCASSSSGGAPGNQPQHFGDGTRLSIL.

The rearrangement links TRBV7-2 to TRBJ2-5; 7 nucleotides line up with TRBD2. Germline CDR1 SGHTA, CDR2 FQGNSA. With V trimmed by 1 base and J by 4 bases, 6 bases remained unmatched. There are 15 residues in the CDR3. The CDR3 sequence is CASSLGIVAGETQYF. The CDR3 nucleotides read TGTGCCAGCAGCTTAGGGATAGTAGCGGGAGAGACCCAGTACTTC.

The chain employs TRBV6-2 or TRBV6-3 and TRBJ2-6; 11 bases fit TRBD2. Trimming took 6 bases from V and 2 from J; bases not matched to a gene: 9. Germline lookup yields CDR1 MNHEY and CDR2 SVGEGT. The CDR3 consists of 18 residues. The CDR3 DNA sequence: TGTGCCAGCAGAAGTATAGCGGGAGGGCCGCCTGGGGCCAACGTCCTGACTTTC. Its translation: CASRSIAGGPPGANVLTF.